The TCR beta chain described here comes from a study of siplizumab effects on memory and regulatory T cells. Study-level findings and limits: Greater diversity than memory cells seemed evident in naive T cells, which also appeared to be major alloresponse contributors. Siplizumab, the agent tested, significantly reduced alloreactive sequences traceable to unstimulated CD4+ memory cells.

Concerning this clone itself: Its target is not known.

The CDR3 length is 15 residues. Trimming removed 4 bases from V and 6 bases from J; junction bases left unmatched: 12. Germline CDR1 SGHRS, CDR2 YFSETQ. Per sample, 100,000 or so TCR templates underwent assay. Produced via immunoSEQ multiplex PCR; TCRdb's table is partial and in-frame only. The data show some 100,000 clones, 75% to 95% seen once. The chain uses TRBV5-1 and TRBJ2-7; 8 positions match TRBD2. The specimen was CD4+ T cells sorted from blood. The TCR originated in a human donor in good health. Some clones in this sample may be carry-over from other donors' samples. The DNA of the CDR3 is TGCGCCAGCAGCCCTCCAGCAGCGGGAGCGATCGAGCAGTACTTC. Translating it yields CASSPPAAGAIEQYF. The complete variable domain, with remaining parts taken from reference TRBV5-1 and TRBJ2-7, reads KAGVTQTPRYLIKTRGQQVTLSCSPISGHRSVSWYQQTPGQGLQFLFEYFSETQRNKGNFPGRFSGRQFSNSRSEMNVSTLELGDSALYLCASSPPAAGAIEQYFGPGTRLTVT.